This paragraph covers one TCR beta chain sequence. Original methodology: How many nucleated cells were present was estimated from reference gene primer amplification. Sequencing was performed with immunoSEQ multiplex PCR; in TCRdb, only in-frame clones are kept and a portion is missing. Clonal size and the V and J genes are those of that table, whereas D and trimming came from the DNA. The sample lists about 240,000 clones, nearly 90% seen once, with 0.65% to 0.95% in the top ten. This sample is drawn from a study of blood T cell repertoires in COVID-19. Germline V gene data show CDR1 as MGHRA and CDR2 as YSYEKL. The CDR3 is made up of 16 amino acids. V lost 0 bases, J lost 3 bases, and 1 base stayed unmatched.

Sequenced material: peripheral blood. J is TRBJ2-2 and V is TRBV4-1; 10 nucleotides line up with TRBD2. The receptor's source is a woman aged 25 to 39 with acute or convalescent COVID-19. CDR3 protein: CASSQESGRDTGELFF. In nucleotides, the CDR3 is TGCGCCAGCAGCCAAGAAAGCGGGAGGGACACCGGGGAGCTGTTTTTT.